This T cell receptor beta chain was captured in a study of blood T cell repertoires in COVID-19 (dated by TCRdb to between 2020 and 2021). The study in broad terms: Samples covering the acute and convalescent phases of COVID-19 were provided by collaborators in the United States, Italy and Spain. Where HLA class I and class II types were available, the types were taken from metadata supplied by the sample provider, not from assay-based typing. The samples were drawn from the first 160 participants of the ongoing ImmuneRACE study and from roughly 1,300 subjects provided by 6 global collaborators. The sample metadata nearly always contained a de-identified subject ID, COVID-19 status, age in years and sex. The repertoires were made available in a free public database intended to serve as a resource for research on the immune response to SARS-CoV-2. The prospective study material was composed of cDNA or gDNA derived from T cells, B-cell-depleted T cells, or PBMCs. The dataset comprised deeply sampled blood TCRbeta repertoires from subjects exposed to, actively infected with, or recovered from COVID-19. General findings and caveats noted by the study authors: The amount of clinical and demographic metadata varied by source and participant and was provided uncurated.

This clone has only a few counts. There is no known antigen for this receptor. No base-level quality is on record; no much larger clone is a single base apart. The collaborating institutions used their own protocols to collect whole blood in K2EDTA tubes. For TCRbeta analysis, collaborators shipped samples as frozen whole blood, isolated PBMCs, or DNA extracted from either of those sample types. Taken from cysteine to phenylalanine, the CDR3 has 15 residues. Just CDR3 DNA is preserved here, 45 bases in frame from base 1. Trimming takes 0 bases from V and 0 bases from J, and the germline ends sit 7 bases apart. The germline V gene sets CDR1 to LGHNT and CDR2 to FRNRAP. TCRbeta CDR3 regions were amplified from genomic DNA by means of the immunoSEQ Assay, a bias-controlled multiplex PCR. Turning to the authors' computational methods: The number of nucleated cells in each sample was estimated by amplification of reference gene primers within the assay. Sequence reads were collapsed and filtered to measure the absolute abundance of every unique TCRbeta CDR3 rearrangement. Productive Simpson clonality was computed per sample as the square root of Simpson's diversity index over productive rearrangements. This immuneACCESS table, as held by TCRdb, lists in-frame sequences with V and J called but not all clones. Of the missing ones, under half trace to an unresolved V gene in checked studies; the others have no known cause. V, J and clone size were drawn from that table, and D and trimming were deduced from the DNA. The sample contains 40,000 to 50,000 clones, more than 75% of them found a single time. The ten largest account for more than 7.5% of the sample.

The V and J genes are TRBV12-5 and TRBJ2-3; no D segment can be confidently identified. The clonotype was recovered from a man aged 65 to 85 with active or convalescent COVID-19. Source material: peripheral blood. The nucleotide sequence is TGTGCTAGTGGTTTGGTAGTCGGGAGCACAGATACGCAGTATTTT. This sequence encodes CASGLVVGSTDTQYF.